A selection of T cell receptor beta chains follows, all from one sample in a study of glioma-infiltrating T cells after dendritic cell vaccination. Libraries were prepared by immunoSEQ multiplex PCR; TCRdb keeps only in-frame clonotypes and omits some of them. The sample carries tens of thousands of clones, approximately 80% recorded once. Here the sequenced sample was blood, taken before dendritic cell vaccination. Receptor source: a human donor with glioblastoma. Both conserved end residues are part of each CDR3. The D gene is left open where the match is weak. Clone sizes are given selectively: once, few, many, or a class where the clone is expanded.

J gene	clone size	V gene	D gene	CDR3 protein	CDR3 DNA
TRBJ1-2	NA	TRBV5-6	TRBD1	CASSLPQGQGYTF	TGTGCCAGCAGCCTTCCACAGGGGCAGGGCTACACCTTC
TRBJ2-4	NA	TRBV11-2	TRBD1	CASSHRGQRENIQYF	TGTGCCAGCAGCCACAGGGGGCAGCGGGAAAACATTCAGTACTTC
TRBJ1-1	NA	TRBV5-1	TRBD1	CASSVGQRPRDTEAFF	TGCGCCAGCAGCGTGGGACAGAGACCTCGGGACACTGAAGCTTTCTTT
TRBJ1-5	few	TRBV4-1	NA	CASSQDSGGLNQPQHF	TGCGCCAGCAGCCAAGATTCGGGAGGGCTCAATCAGCCCCAGCATTTT
TRBJ2-3	NA	TRBV2	TRBD2	CASRLLAGGTDTQYF	TGTGCCAGCAGGCTACTAGCGGGGGGGACAGATACGCAGTATTTT
TRBJ2-3	NA	TRBV5-1	TRBD2	CASSLSGGAQDTQYF	TGCGCCAGCAGCTTGAGCGGGGGGGCACAAGATACGCAGTATTTT
TRBJ1-1	once	TRBV4-2	TRBD1	CASSQDGAGGAPEAFF	TGTGCCAGCAGCCAAGATGGGGCAGGGGGCGCGCCTGAAGCTTTCTTT
TRBJ2-1	NA	TRBV20-1	NA	CSARALREQFF	TGCAGTGCTAGAGCATTGCGTGAGCAGTTCTTC
TRBJ2-5	once	TRBV2	TRBD2	CASRASGGVQETQYF	TGTGCCAGCAGGGCTAGCGGGGGGGTACAAGAGACCCAGTACTTC
TRBJ2-1	NA	TRBV9	NA	CASSLREAYNEQFF	TGTGCCAGCAGCCTACGGGAAGCCTACAATGAGCAGTTCTTC
TRBJ1-4	NA	TRBV5-6	TRBD1	CASNQLGQGGAPGEKLFF	TGTGCCAGCAACCAGCTTGGACAGGGGGGGGCCCCGGGTGAAAAACTGTTTTTT
TRBJ1-1	few	TRBV5-1	NA	CASSLAGVDTEAFF	TGCGCCAGCAGCTTGGCAGGGGTGGATACTGAAGCTTTCTTT
TRBJ1-2	once	TRBV5-1	NA	CASSLGGAGDGYTF	TGCGCCAGCAGCTTGGGAGGGGCAGGGGATGGCTACACCTTC
TRBJ2-6	NA	TRBV19	TRBD1	CASSQGQASGANVLTF	TGTGCCAGTAGTCAGGGACAGGCATCTGGGGCCAACGTCCTGACTTTC
TRBJ2-7	NA	TRBV30	NA	CAWAGDEQYF	TGTGCCTGGGCCGGGGACGAGCAGTACTTC
TRBJ2-5	NA	TRBV7-2	NA	CASSPGSPIGTQYF	TGTGCCAGCAGCCCAGGGTCCCCGATCGGGACCCAGTACTTC
TRBJ1-2	NA	TRBV5-1	NA	CASSLESGNYGYTF	TGCGCCAGCAGCTTGGAATCAGGGAACTATGGCTACACCTTC
TRBJ2-6	NA	TRBV2	TRBD1	CAGSGQLSGANVLTF	TGTGCCGGATCGGGACAGCTCTCTGGGGCCAACGTCCTGACTTTC
TRBJ1-1	NA	TRBV4-1	NA	CASSQSQGRSSIMNTEAFF	TGCGCCAGCAGCCAGAGTCAGGGGCGCTCATCCATCATGAACACTGAAGCTTTCTTT
TRBJ2-1	NA	TRBV29-1	NA	CSAPSYNEQFF	TGCAGCGCCCCCAGCTACAATGAGCAGTTCTTC
TRBJ2-3	NA	TRBV7-2	TRBD2	CASSFPGGSDTQYF	TGTGCCAGCAGCTTTCCGGGGGGGTCAGATACGCAGTATTTT
TRBJ1-2	NA	TRBV18	TRBD1	CASSPDREYGYTF	TGTGCCAGCTCACCAGACAGGGAGTATGGCTACACCTTC
TRBJ2-3	once	TRBV7-2	TRBD1	CASSQGTGGRTDTQYF	TGTGCCAGCAGCCAAGGGACAGGGGGACGCACAGATACGCAGTATTTT
TRBJ2-1	NA	TRBV19	TRBD2	CATKRTSGGGNEQFF	TGTGCCACAAAGCGGACTAGCGGGGGGGGGAATGAGCAGTTCTTC
TRBJ1-4	NA	TRBV25-1	NA	CASSGFGGSEKLFF	TGTGCCAGCAGTGGGTTCGGCGGTAGTGAAAAACTGTTTTTT
TRBJ1-1	NA	TRBV19	NA	CASSISRNTEAFF	TGTGCCAGTAGTATCTCGAGGAACACTGAAGCTTTCTTT
TRBJ1-1	NA	TRBV7-9	TRBD1	CASSFGRAGGMNTEAFF	TGTGCCAGCAGCTTCGGGCGGGCAGGGGGTATGAACACTGAAGCTTTCTTT
TRBJ1-1	NA	TRBV27	NA	CASSLESMNTEAFF	TGTGCCAGCAGTTTAGAGAGCATGAACACTGAAGCTTTCTTT
TRBJ1-6	NA	TRBV7-8	TRBD1	CASSRFAGQGDSPLHF	TGTGCCAGCAGTCGTTTCGCTGGACAGGGGGATTCACCCCTCCACTTT
TRBJ2-3	NA	TRBV7-9	NA	CASSPPGSTDTQYF	TGTGCCAGCAGCCCCCCGGGGAGCACAGATACGCAGTATTTT
TRBJ2-2	once	TRBV29-1	NA	CSVEGSGDTGELFF	TGCAGCGTTGAGGGGTCGGGGGACACCGGGGAGCTGTTTTTT
TRBJ1-2	NA	TRBV19	TRBD1	CASSIKQGAIGYTF	TGTGCCAGTAGTATAAAACAGGGGGCGATTGGCTACACCTTC
TRBJ1-4	few	TRBV5-6	NA	CASSSLLGQTNEKLFF	TGTGCCAGCAGCTCCCTACTCGGACAGACTAATGAAAAACTGTTTTTT
TRBJ1-5	NA	TRBV12-5	NA	CASGPRGTVNQPQHF	TGTGCTAGTGGTCCCCGCGGGACGGTCAATCAGCCCCAGCATTTT
TRBJ2-1	NA	TRBV15	TRBD2	CATSRDFSGVNEQFF	TGTGCCACCAGCAGAGATTTTAGCGGGGTGAATGAGCAGTTCTTC
TRBJ2-1	NA	TRBV6-1	NA	CASRRDNEQFF	TGTGCCAGCAGGAGGGATAATGAGCAGTTCTTC
TRBJ1-2	NA	TRBV5-1	NA	CASSKDSGFNYGYTF	TGCGCCAGCAGCAAAGACAGCGGGTTTAACTATGGCTACACCTTC
TRBJ1-2	NA	TRBV5-4	NA	CASSEFTDNANYGYTF	TGTGCCAGCAGCGAGTTCACGGACAACGCTAACTATGGCTACACCTTC
TRBJ1-5	NA	TRBV7-9	TRBD1	CASSSDRAHSNQPQHF	TGTGCCAGCAGCAGCGACAGGGCCCATAGCAATCAGCCCCAGCATTTT
TRBJ2-1	NA	TRBV18	TRBD2	CASSPRGLAGYNEQFF	TGTGCCAGCTCACCGCGGGGACTAGCGGGTTACAATGAGCAGTTCTTC
TRBJ2-3	once	TRBV6-1	NA	CASSEVGGSSTDTQYF	TGTGCCAGCAGTGAGGTGGGGGGATCTAGCACAGATACGCAGTATTTT
TRBJ1-2	NA	TRBV14	TRBD1	CASSQFLGTEPDYGYTF	TGTGCCAGCAGCCAGTTCCTAGGGACAGAGCCTGACTATGGCTACACCTTC
TRBJ1-1	NA	TRBV7-2	NA	CASSLAGDTEAFF	TGTGCCAGCAGCTTAGCCGGGGATACTGAAGCTTTCTTT
TRBJ2-5	once	TRBV28	TRBD2	CASSPLADRGQYF	TGTGCCAGCAGTCCTCTAGCGGACCGAGGCCAGTACTTC
TRBJ1-1	medium-sized	TRBV12-5	NA	CASGRASNEAFF	TGTGCTAGTGGTCGAGCGTCGAATGAAGCTTTCTTT
TRBJ2-3	once	TRBV5-1	NA	CASSLLGRSTDTQYF	TGCGCCAGCAGCTTGTTGGGCCGTAGCACAGATACGCAGTATTTT
TRBJ1-1	NA	TRBV4-1	TRBD1	CASSHDITGGRTEAFF	TGCGCCAGCAGCCACGACATCACAGGGGGGCGCACTGAAGCTTTCTTT